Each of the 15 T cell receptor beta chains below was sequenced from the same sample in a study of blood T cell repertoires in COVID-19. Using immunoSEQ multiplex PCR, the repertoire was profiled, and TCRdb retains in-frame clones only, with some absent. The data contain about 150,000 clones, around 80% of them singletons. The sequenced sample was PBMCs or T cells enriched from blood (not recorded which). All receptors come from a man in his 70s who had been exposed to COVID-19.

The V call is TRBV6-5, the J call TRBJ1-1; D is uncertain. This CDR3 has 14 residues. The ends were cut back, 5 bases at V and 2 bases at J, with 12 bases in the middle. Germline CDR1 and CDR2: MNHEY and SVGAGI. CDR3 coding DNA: TGTGCCAGCAGTAAGAGAGCCCGAAACACTGAAGCTTTCTTT. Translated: CASSKRARNTEAFF.

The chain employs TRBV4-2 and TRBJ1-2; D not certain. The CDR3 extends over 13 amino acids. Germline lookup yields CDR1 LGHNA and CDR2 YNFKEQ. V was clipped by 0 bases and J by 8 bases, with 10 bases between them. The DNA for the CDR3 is TGTGCCAGCAGCCAAGAAAGGACGGGGGGCTACACCTTC. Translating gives CASSQERTGGYTF.

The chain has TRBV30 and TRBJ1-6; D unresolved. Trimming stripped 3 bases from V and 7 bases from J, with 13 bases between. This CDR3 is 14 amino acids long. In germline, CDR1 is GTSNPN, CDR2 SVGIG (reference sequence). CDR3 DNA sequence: TGTGCCTGGAGCCGTCGGCAGACAAATTCACCCCTCCACTTT. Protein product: CAWSRRQTNSPLHF. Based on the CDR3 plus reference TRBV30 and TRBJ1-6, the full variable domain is SQTIHQWPATLVQPVGSPLSLECTVEGTSNPNLYWYRQAAGRGLQLLFYSVGIGQISSEVPQNLSASRPQDRQFILSSKKLLLSDSGFYLCAWSRRQTNSPLHFGNGTRLTVT.

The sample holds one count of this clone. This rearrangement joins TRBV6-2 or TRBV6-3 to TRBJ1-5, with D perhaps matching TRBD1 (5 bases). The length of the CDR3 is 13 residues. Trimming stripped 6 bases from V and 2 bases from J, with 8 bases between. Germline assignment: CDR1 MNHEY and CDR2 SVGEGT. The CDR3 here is CASSREGNQPQHF. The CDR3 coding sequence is TGTGCCAGCAGCAGGGAGGGCAATCAGCCCCAGCATTTT.

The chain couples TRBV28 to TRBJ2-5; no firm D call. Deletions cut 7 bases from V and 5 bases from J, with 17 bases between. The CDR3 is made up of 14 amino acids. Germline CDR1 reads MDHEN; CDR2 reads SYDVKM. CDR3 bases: TGTGCCAGCACCCCTGGTACGGCCAGGGAGACCCAGTACTTC. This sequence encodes CASTPGTARETQYF.

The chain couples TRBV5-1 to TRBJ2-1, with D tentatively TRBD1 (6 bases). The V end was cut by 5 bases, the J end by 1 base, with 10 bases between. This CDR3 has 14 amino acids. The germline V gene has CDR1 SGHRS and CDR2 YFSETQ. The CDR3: CASSPGQSYNEQFF. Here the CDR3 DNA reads TGCGCCAGCAGTCCGGGACAATCCTACAATGAGCAGTTCTTC.

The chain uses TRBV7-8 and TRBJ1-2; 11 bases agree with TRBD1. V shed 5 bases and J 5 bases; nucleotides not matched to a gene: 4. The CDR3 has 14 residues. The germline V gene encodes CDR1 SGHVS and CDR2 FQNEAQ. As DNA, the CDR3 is TGTGCCAGCAGCCCGGGACAGGGGGAGTATGGCTACACCTTC. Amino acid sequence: CASSPGQGEYGYTF. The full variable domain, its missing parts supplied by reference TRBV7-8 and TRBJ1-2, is GAGVSQSPRYKVAKRGQDVALRCDPISGHVSLFWYQQALGQGPEFLTYFQNEAQLDKSGLPSDRFFAERPEGSVSTLKIQRTQQEDSAVYLCASSPGQGEYGYTFGSGTRLTVV.

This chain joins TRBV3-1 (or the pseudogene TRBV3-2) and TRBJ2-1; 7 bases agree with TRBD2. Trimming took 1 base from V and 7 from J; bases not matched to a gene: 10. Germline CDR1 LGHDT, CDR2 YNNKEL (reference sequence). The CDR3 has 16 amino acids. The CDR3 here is CASSQARSGEGNEQFF. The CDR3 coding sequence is TGTGCCAGCAGCCAAGCCAGGAGCGGGGAGGGGAATGAGCAGTTCTTC.

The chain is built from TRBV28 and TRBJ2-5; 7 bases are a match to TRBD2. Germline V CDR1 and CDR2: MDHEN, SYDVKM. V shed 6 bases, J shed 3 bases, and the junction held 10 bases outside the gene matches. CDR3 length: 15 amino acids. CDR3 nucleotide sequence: TGTGCCAGCAGCCCTAGAGGGGCGGGGGAAGAGACCCAGTACTTC. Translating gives CASSPRGAGEETQYF.

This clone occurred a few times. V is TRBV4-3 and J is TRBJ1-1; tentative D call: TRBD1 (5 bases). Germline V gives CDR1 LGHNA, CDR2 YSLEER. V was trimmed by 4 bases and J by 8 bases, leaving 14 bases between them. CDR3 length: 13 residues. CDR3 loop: CASSLVGGGEAFF. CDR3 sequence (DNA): TGCGCCAGCAGCCTCGTGGGTGGGGGGGAAGCTTTCTTT.

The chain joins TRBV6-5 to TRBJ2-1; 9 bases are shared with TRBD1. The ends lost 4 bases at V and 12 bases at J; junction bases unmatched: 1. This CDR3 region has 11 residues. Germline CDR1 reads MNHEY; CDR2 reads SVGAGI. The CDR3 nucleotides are TGTGCCAGCAGTTCGACAGGGGGGCAGTTCTTC. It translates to CASSSTGGQFF.

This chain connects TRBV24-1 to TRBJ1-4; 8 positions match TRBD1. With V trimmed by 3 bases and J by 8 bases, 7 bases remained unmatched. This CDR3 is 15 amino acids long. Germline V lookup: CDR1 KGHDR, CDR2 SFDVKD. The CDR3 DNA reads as TGTGCCACCAGTGATCCGACAGGGGAAGTAGAAAAACTGTTTTTT. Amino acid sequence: CATSDPTGEVEKLFF.

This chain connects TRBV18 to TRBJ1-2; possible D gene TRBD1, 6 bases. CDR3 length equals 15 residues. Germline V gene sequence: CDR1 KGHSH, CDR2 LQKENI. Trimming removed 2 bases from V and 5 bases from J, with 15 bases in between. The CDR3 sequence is CASSPSTGGAYGYTF. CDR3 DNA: TGTGCCAGCTCACCATCGACGGGGGGCGCTTATGGCTACACCTTC.

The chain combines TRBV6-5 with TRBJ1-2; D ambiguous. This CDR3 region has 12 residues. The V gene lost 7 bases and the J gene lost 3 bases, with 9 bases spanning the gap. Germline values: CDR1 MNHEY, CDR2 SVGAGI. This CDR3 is CASTQADYGYTF. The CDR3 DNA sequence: TGTGCCAGCACCCAGGCCGACTATGGCTACACCTTC.

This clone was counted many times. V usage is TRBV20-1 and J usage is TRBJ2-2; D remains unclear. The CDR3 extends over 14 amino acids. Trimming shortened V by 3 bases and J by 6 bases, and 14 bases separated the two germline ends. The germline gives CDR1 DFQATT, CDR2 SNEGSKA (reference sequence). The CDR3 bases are TGCAGTGCTAGTCCCCATCTGAGCGCCGGGGAGCTGTTTTTT. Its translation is CSASPHLSAGELFF.